This T cell receptor (beta chain) was obtained from a study of T cell repertoires in cytomegalovirus infection. Study-wide context: Public TCR beta signatures indicated both CMV infection and matching HLA type.

The CDR3 covers 17 residues. The V and J ends lost 6 bases and 3 bases respectively, with 20 bases between them. Germline V gene lookup returns CDR1 MNHEY and CDR2 SVGEGT. General study points: The response measured ex vivo was dominated by TCR beta clonotypes (HLA-C-restricted and CMV-specific).

TCRdb re-called the reads through MiXCR, storing one row per CDR3 protein. The table has roughly 860,000 distinct CDR3 sequences, approximately 29% seen once. Concerning this clonotype itself: Antigen unknown.

This sequence joins TRBV6-2 or TRBV6-3 and TRBJ1-4; D is possibly TRBD1 (5 bases). The sequenced sample was cultured CD8+ T cells from PBMCs, obtained from culture after CMV antigen stimulation. This receptor was identified in a human donor in good health (CMV status not recorded). Some clones in this sample may be carry-over from other donors' samples. The DNA for the CDR3 is TGTGCCAGCAGACCGGTGGGTGGGGCGCGGTCTAATGAAAAACTGTTTTTT. It specifies CASRPVGGARSNEKLFF.